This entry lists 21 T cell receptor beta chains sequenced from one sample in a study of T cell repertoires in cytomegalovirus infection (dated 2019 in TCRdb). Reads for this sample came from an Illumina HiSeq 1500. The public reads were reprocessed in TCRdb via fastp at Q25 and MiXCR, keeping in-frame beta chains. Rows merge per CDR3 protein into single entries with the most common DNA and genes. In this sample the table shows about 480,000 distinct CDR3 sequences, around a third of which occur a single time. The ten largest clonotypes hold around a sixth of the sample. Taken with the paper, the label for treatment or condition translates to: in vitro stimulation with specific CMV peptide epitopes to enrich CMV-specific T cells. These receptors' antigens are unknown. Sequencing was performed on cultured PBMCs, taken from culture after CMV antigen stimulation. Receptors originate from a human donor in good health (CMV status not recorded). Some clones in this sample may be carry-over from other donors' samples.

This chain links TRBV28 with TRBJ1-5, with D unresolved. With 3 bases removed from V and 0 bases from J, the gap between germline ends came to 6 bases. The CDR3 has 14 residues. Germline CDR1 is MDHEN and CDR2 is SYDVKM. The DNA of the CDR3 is TGTGCCAGCAGTTTTCGATATAGCAATCAGCCCCAGCATTTT. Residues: CASSFRYSNQPQHF.

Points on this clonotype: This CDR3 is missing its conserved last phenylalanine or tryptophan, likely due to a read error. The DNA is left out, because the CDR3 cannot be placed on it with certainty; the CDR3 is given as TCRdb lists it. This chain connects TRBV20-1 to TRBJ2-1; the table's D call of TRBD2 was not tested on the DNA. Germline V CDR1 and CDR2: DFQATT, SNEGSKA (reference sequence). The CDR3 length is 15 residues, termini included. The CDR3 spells CSAGGTQGLARPRFS.

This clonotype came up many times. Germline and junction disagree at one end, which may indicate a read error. CDR3 protein: CASSTGTSATDMQYF. CDR3 sequence (DNA): TGTGCCAGCAGCACCGGGACTAGCGCCACAGATATGCAGTATTTT. The chain carries TRBV7-7 and TRBJ2-3; TRBD2 aligns across 10 bases. Germline assignment: CDR1 SSHAT and CDR2 FNYEAQ (reference sequence). The CDR3 sequence is 15 residues long.

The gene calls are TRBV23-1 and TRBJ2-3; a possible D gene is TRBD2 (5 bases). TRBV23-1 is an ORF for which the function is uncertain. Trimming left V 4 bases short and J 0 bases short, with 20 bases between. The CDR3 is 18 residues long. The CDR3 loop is CASSPKRPGEPSTDTQYF. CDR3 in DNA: TGCGCCAGCAGTCCGAAACGGCCCGGGGAACCTAGCACAGATACGCAGTATTTT.

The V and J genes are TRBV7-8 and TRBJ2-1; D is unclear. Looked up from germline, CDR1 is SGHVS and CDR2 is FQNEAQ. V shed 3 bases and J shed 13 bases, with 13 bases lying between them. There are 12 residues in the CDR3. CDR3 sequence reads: CASSFDPMLQFF. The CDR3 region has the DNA TGTGCCAGCAGCTTCGACCCTATGCTACAGTTCTTC.

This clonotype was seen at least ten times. The CDR3 DNA reads TGTGCCAGCAGTCCCCGGTCCCTTGGCAACGGGGAGCTGTTTTTT. The encoded protein is CASSPRSLGNGELFF. The V call is TRBV7-2, the J call TRBJ2-2; D not certain. The CDR3 length is 15 residues. Germline lookup yields CDR1 SGHTA and CDR2 FQGNSA. V lost 6 bases and J 7 bases, leaving 18 bases between the germline ends.

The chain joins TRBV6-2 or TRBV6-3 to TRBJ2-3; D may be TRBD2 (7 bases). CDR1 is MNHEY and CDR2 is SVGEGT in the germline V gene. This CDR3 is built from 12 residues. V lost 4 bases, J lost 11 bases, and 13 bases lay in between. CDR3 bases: TGTGCCAGCAGTTTCGGAGGGGGGGAGCAGTATTTT. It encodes CASSFGGGEQYF.

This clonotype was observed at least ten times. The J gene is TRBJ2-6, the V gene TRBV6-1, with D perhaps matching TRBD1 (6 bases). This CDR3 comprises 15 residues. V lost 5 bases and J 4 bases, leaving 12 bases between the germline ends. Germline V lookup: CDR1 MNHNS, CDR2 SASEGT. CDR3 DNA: TGTGCCAGCAGTTTAACAGGGACCGGGGCCAACGTCCTGACTTTC. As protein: CASSLTGTGANVLTF.

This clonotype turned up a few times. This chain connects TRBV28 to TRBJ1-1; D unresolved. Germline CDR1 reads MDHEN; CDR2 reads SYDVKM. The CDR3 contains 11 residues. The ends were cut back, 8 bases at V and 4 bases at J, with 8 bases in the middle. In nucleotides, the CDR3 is TGTGCCAGCTTTCGGGGCACTGAAGCTTTCTTT. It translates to CASFRGTEAFF.

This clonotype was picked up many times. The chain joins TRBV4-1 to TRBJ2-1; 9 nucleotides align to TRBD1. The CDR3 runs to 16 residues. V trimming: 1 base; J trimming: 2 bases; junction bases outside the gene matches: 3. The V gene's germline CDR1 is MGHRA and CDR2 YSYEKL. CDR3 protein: CASSQVDRGPYNEQFF. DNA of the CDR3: TGCGCCAGCAGCCAAGTGGACAGGGGCCCCTACAATGAGCAGTTCTTC.

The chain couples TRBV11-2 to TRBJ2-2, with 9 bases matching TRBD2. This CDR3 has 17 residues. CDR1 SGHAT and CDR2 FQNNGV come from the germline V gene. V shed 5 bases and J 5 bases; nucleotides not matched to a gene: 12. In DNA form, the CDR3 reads TGTGCCAGCAGCCCCCTGTTGGCTAGCGGGATAACCGGGGAGCTGTTTTTT. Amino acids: CASSPLLASGITGELFF.

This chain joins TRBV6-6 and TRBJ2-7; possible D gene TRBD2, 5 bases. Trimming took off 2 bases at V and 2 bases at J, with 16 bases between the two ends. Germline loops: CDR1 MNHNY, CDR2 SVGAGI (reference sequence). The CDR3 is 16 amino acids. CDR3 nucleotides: TGTGCCAGCAGTTACGAGGGATGGGCCCCGACCTACGAGCAGTACTTC. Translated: CASSYEGWAPTYEQYF.

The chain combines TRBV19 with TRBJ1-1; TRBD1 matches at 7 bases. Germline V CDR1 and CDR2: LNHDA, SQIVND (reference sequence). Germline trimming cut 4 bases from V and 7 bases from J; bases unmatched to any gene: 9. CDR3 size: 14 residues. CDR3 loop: CASSTFDRALEAFF. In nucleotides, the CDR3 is TGTGCCAGTAGTACCTTCGACAGGGCGCTTGAAGCTTTCTTT.

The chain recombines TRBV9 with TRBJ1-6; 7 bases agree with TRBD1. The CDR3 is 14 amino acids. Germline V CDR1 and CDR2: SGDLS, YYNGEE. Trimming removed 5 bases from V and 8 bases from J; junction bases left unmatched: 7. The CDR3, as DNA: TGTGCCAGCAGTAAGGGGGCGCCGGATTCACCCCTCCACTTT. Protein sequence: CASSKGAPDSPLHF.

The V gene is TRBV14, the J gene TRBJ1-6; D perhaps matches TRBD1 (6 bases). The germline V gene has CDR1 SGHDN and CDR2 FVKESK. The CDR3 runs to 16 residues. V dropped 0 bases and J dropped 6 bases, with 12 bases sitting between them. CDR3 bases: TGTGCCAGCAGCCAAGAGAAGGGGGTTCGTAATTCACCCCTCCACTTT. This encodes CASSQEKGVRNSPLHF.

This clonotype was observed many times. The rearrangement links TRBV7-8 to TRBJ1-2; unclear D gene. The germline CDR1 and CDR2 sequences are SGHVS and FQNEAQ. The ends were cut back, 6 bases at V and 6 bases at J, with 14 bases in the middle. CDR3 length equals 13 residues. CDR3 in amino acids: CASSQRRQDGYTF. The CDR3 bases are TGTGCCAGCAGTCAACGTCGTCAGGATGGCTACACCTTC.

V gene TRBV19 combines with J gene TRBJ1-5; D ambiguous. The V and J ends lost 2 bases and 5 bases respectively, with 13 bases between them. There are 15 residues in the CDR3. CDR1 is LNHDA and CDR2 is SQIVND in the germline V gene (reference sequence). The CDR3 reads CASSIPAPLDQPQHF. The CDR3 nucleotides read TGTGCCAGTAGTATACCAGCCCCTTTGGATCAGCCCCAGCATTTT.

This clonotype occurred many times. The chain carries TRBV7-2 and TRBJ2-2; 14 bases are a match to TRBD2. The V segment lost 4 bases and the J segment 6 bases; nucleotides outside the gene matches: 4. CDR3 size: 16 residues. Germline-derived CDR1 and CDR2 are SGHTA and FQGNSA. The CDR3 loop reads CASSSTTSGRAGELFF. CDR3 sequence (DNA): TGTGCCAGCAGCTCAACGACTAGCGGGAGGGCCGGGGAGCTGTTTTTT.

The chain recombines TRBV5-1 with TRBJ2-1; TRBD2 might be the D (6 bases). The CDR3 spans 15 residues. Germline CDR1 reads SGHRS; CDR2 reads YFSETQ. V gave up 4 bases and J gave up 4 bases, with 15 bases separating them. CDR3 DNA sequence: TGCGCCAGCAGCCCCAGTCGGAGGGCGTACAATGAGCAGTTCTTC. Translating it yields CASSPSRRAYNEQFF.

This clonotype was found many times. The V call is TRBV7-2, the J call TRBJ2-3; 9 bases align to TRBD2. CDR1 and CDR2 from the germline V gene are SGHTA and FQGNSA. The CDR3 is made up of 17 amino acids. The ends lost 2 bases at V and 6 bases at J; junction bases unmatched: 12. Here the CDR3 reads CASSLSTSGIRGDTQYF. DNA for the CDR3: TGTGCCAGCAGCTTATCGACTAGCGGCATTAGGGGGGATACGCAGTATTTT.

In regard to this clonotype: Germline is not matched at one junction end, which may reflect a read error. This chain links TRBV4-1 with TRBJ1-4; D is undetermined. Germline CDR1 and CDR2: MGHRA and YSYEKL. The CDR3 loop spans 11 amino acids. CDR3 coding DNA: TGTGCCAGCAGCCAAAATGAAAAACTGTTTTTT. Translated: CASSQNEKLFF.